Listed here are 23 T cell receptor beta chains from one sample, sequenced in a study of blood T cells in healthy people across ages. A sample-barcoded 5' primer and a J-beta primer mix were used in a second PCR of roughly 7 to 11 cycles. MiXCR, run by TCRdb on the 5' RACE reads, gives a single entry per CDR3 protein. The table has 1.4 million or so distinct CDR3 sequences, 35% to 45% seen once. Sequenced sample: blood. The receptors shown here come from a woman aged 18-30 years in good health.

The genes are TRBV6-2 or TRBV6-3 and TRBJ1-1, with a tentative D call TRBD1 (5 bases). The germline V gene encodes CDR1 MNHEY and CDR2 SVGEGT. This CDR3 spans 13 amino acids. Trimming removed 8 bases from V and 3 bases from J, with 13 bases in between. This CDR3 reads CASGKGPYTEAFF. DNA for the CDR3: TGTGCCAGCGGGAAGGGGCCCTACACTGAAGCTTTCTTT.

The V gene is TRBV12-3 or TRBV12-4, the J gene TRBJ1-5; TRBD1 might be the D (6 bases). CDR3 size: 15 residues. The V end lost 5 bases, the J end lost 4 bases, and 15 bases lay between the germline ends. CDR3 DNA sequence: TGTGCCAGCAGTCTGGGGGGGGCACGAAATCAGCCCCAGCATTTT. Its protein is CASSLGGARNQPQHF.

The gene calls are TRBV4-3 and TRBJ2-3; weak D call: TRBD2 (6 bases). Trimming pared 4 bases from V and 2 bases from J, leaving 13 bases between. The CDR3 contains 15 residues. CDR1 is LGHNA, CDR2 YSLEER, per germline. CDR3 DNA sequence: TGCGCCAGCAGCCCTAGCGACTCATACACAGATACGCAGTATTTT. Translation: CASSPSDSYTDTQYF.

V and J are TRBV7-6 and TRBJ2-7, with a possible D match to TRBD1 (5 bases). The V gene lost 5 bases and the J gene lost 0 bases, with 14 bases spanning the gap. The CDR3 consists of 15 residues. Germline V gives CDR1 SGHVS, CDR2 FNYEAQ. Written as DNA, the CDR3 is TGTGCCAGCAGCCCGTCGACAGAGAGCTCCTACGAGCAGTACTTC. Its protein product is CASSPSTESSYEQYF.

This clonotype occurred a few times. One end of the junction does not line up with germline, which may come from a read error. This chain connects TRBV9 to TRBJ2-7; TRBD1 might be the D (5 bases). CDR1 is SGDLS and CDR2 is YYNGEE in the germline V gene. This CDR3 is built from 16 residues. The CDR3 DNA reads as TGTGCCAGCAGCCCCCGGGCAGGGCGGTTCTCCAACGAGCAGTACTTC. Its translation: CASSPRAGRFSNEQYF.

DNA of the CDR3: TGTGCCAGCAGTTTACCTCGGCCTAGCTCGAATGAGCAGTTCTTC. Translated, it gives CASSLPRPSSNEQFF. This sequence joins TRBV28 and TRBJ2-1, with D perhaps matching TRBD2 (5 bases). Trimming shortened V by 2 bases and J by 7 bases, and 15 bases separated the two germline ends. The CDR3 sequence is 15 residues long. Germline CDR1 reads MDHEN; CDR2 reads SYDVKM.

The gene calls are TRBV6-2 or TRBV6-3 and TRBJ2-1, with 9 positions matching TRBD1. The V segment lost 5 bases and the J segment 6 bases; nucleotides outside the gene matches: 8. CDR3 length: 15 residues. The germline V gene encodes CDR1 MNHEY and CDR2 SVGEGT. CDR3 residues: CASSAGTGMFNEQFF. For the CDR3, the DNA is TGTGCCAGCAGTGCCGGGACAGGGATGTTCAATGAGCAGTTCTTC.

The chain uses TRBV6-2 or TRBV6-3 and TRBJ1-5, with 10 bases fitting TRBD1. CDR1 MNHEY and CDR2 SVGEGT come from the germline V gene. The CDR3 contains 17 residues. The ends lost 2 bases at V and 5 bases at J; junction bases unmatched: 9. CDR3 residues: CASSYMAGQGFYQPQHF. CDR3 nucleotide sequence: TGTGCCAGCAGTTACATGGCGGGACAGGGGTTCTATCAGCCCCAGCATTTT.

The chain carries TRBV29-1 and TRBJ2-7; 9 nucleotides line up with TRBD1. Losses at the gene ends were 5 bases for V and 5 bases for J; bases not matched to a gene: 13. Germline V gene lookup returns CDR1 SQVTM and CDR2 ANQGSEA. The CDR3 runs to 15 residues. CDR3 region: CSVSQPGQGLNEQYF. DNA for the CDR3: TGCAGCGTTTCCCAACCGGGACAGGGATTAAACGAGCAGTACTTC.

This sequence joins TRBV30 and TRBJ2-4; D may be TRBD2 (6 bases). The germline gives CDR1 GTSNPN, CDR2 SVGIG (reference sequence). This CDR3 region has 15 residues. V was trimmed by 3 bases and J by 4 bases, leaving 16 bases between them. CDR3 residues: CAWRHPEGIKNIQYF. Here the CDR3 DNA reads TGTGCCTGGAGGCATCCGGAGGGGATTAAAAACATTCAGTACTTC.

This chain links TRBV13 with TRBJ2-7; possibly TRBD1 for D (5 bases). The V end lost 0 bases, the J end lost 1 base, and 16 bases lay between the germline ends. The CDR3 totals 17 residues. Germline CDR1 reads PRHDT; CDR2 reads FYEKMQ (reference sequence). The CDR3 spells CASSLGNGSQGSYEQYF. Written as DNA, the CDR3 is TGTGCCAGCAGCTTAGGAAACGGCAGCCAGGGTTCCTACGAGCAGTACTTC.

This clonotype was picked up a small number of times. The chain combines TRBV11-2 with TRBJ1-2, with D tentatively TRBD1 (5 bases). The V gene's germline CDR1 is SGHAT and CDR2 FQNNGV. The V gene lost 3 bases and the J gene lost 2 bases, with 10 bases spanning the gap. The CDR3 runs to 14 residues. CDR3 sequence reads: CASSFSRANYGYTF. CDR3 coding DNA: TGTGCCAGCAGCTTCTCCAGGGCAAACTATGGCTACACCTTC.

The rearrangement uses TRBV6-5 and TRBJ1-2, with 8 bases fitting TRBD1. Germline CDR1 is MNHEY and CDR2 is SVGAGI. J was trimmed by 8 bases and V by 6 bases; bases with no gene match: 8. CDR3 length: 13 amino acids. In DNA, the CDR3 is TGTGCCAGCAGGCTGGACAGGGCGGGGGGCTACACCTTC. Its protein product is CASRLDRAGGYTF.

This clonotype has only a few counts. The genes are TRBV12-3 or TRBV12-4 and TRBJ2-2, with 7 bases lining up with TRBD2. The V segment lost 3 bases and the J segment 3 bases; nucleotides outside the gene matches: 10. This CDR3 region has 17 residues. Here the CDR3 DNA reads TGTGCCAGCAGTTTTCCCCCGGGGGGTGCTGACACCGGGGAGCTGTTTTTT. Translated, it gives CASSFPPGGADTGELFF.

This clonotype was detected only a few times. This chain uses TRBV3-1 with TRBJ1-2, with D tentatively TRBD1 (5 bases). This CDR3 is 15 amino acids long. Germline V gene lookup returns CDR1 LGHDT and CDR2 YNNKEL (reference sequence). The germline V and J ends were trimmed by 4 bases and 4 bases, with 16 bases remaining between them. CDR3 amino acids: CASSLLGSQGYGYTF. DNA for the CDR3: TGTGCCAGCAGCCTCCTGGGGTCCCAGGGCTATGGCTACACCTTC.

V is TRBV12-3 or TRBV12-4 and J is TRBJ2-1; weak D call: TRBD1 (6 bases). The length of the CDR3 is 16 residues. Trimming removed 4 bases from V and 0 bases from J, with 13 bases in between. This chain's CDR3 is CASSWTVQSSYNEQFF. The CDR3 bases are TGTGCCAGCAGTTGGACAGTACAAAGCTCCTACAATGAGCAGTTCTTC.

This chain joins TRBV25-1 and TRBJ1-4; no reliable D call. Trimming removed 6 bases at V and 9 bases at J, with 11 bases between. The CDR3 extends over 12 amino acids. Looked up from germline, CDR1 is MGHDK and CDR2 is SYGVNS. The CDR3 region is CASRSRRQKLFF. CDR3 in DNA: TGTGCCAGCAGGTCTCGTAGGCAAAAACTGTTTTTT.

With regard to this clonotype: Being one base from a much bigger clone, this may be a read error. This chain connects TRBV7-9 to TRBJ2-1; 8 nucleotides agree with TRBD1. This CDR3 comprises 16 residues. Germline values: CDR1 SEHNR, CDR2 FQNEAQ (reference sequence). DNA of the CDR3: TGTGCCGGCAGCTTCGTCGGGACAGGATTATACAATGAGCAGTTCTTC. It translates to CAGSFVGTGLYNEQFF.

V gene TRBV28 combines with J gene TRBJ1-2; TRBD1 matches 7 bases. CDR3 size: 16 residues. The germline V gene has CDR1 MDHEN and CDR2 SYDVKM. Trimming removed 3 bases from V and 8 bases from J; junction bases left unmatched: 15. The CDR3 spells CASSFETGDPSKGYTF. As DNA, the CDR3 is TGTGCCAGCAGTTTCGAAACAGGGGATCCTTCGAAGGGCTACACCTTC.

This clonotype has only a few counts. The chain is built from TRBV12-3 or TRBV12-4 and TRBJ2-7, with 7 bases that match TRBD1. This CDR3 is built from 13 residues. V shed 5 bases, J shed 5 bases, and the junction held 6 bases outside the gene matches. CDR3 in amino acids: CASSNYRGHEQYF. The CDR3 DNA reads TGTGCCAGCAGTAATTACAGGGGCCACGAGCAGTACTTC.

A remark on this clonotype: A read error may explain this, as a much larger clone is one base away. This chain links TRBV4-2 with TRBJ2-1; D might be TRBD1 (5 bases). The CDR3 length is 15 residues. CDR1 is LGHNA and CDR2 is YNFKEQ in the germline V gene. CDR3 DNA: TGTGCCAGCAGCCAAAGCGACAGCTCCTACAGTGAGCAGTTCTTC. Residues: CASSQSDSSYSEQFF.

The chain recombines TRBV12-3 or TRBV12-4 with TRBJ2-7; 9 nucleotides line up with TRBD2. The CDR3 is made up of 14 amino acids. V gave up 6 bases and J gave up 6 bases; unmatched junction bases: 9. The CDR3 here is CASRYSGSSIEQYF. As DNA, the CDR3 is TGTGCCAGCAGGTATAGCGGGAGTTCGATCGAGCAGTACTTC.

Concerning this clonotype: The junction shows a germline mismatch at one end, possibly a read error. This chain uses TRBV6-6 with TRBJ1-6, with 7 bases lining up with TRBD1. This CDR3 has 14 amino acids. CDR1 is MNHNY and CDR2 is SVGAGI in the germline V gene (reference sequence). This CDR3 reads CACSRDRVRSPLHF. The CDR3 DNA sequence: TGTGCCTGCAGCCGAGACAGGGTTCGGTCACCCCTCCACTTT.